The TCR beta chain described here comes from a study of beta chain features in type 1 diabetes. Study details: Age and gender were similar between patients and healthy donors, as were cell yields.

Using CD45RO/CCR7/CD25/CD127/CD95/CD27, CD4+ naive, central memory, regulatory and stem cell-like memory cells were sorted. This CDR3 comprises 15 residues. Germline CDR1 SGHVS, CDR2 FQNEAQ. V lost 2 bases and J 2 bases, leaving 12 bases between the germline ends. Findings and caveats of the study: The study found moderately but significantly shorter TCRB CDR3s in all four CD4+ subsets of Type 1 diabetes patients. Equally in patients and controls, shorter templates might have been favored by PCR.

This clone appeared a few times. The target antigen is unknown. Expressed TCRB transcripts got sequenced, as all isolated RNA was reverse transcribed. Roughly 3.4 million reads per sample on average were obtained from naive, central memory and regulatory T cell samples. Libraries were prepared by immunoSEQ multiplex PCR; TCRdb keeps only in-frame clonotypes and omits some of them. There are about 27,000 clones in the sample; around 54% occur only once, and under 1.5% lies in the top ten. Sequencing input: Tregs from blood. The rearrangement links TRBV7-8 to TRBJ1-2; D not certain. This TCR was recovered from a woman aged 18-35 years with type 1 diabetes. CDR3 amino acids: CASSLKPAPNYGYTF. As DNA, the CDR3 is TGTGCCAGCAGCTTAAAGCCCGCTCCCAACTATGGCTACACCTTC.